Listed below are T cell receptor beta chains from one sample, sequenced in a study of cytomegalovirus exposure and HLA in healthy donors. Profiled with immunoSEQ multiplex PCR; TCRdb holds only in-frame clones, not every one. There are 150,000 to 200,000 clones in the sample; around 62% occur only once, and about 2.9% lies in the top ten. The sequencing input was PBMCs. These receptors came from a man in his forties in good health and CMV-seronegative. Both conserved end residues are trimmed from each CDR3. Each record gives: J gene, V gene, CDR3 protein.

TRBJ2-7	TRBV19	ASSPPWTGFGYEQY
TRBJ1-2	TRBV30	AWSRGGADGYT
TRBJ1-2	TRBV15	ATSRATGGVNYGYT
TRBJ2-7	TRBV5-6	ASSLGGNSYEQY
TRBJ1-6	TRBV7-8	ASSLDGVSPLH
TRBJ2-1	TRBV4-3	ASSQDRANEQF
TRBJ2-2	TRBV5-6	ASSFAQSTGELF
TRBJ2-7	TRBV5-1	ASSLESGFTYEQY
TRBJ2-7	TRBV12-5	ASGLVRLARTYEQY
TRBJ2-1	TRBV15	ATSRDSGNEQF
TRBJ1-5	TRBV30	AWSVGAEGVRH
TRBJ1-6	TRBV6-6	ASSSRQKGDSPLH
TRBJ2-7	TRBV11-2	ASSLEEGTEQY
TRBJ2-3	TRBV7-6	ASSPGLGPTDTQY
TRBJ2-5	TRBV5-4	ASSQGLAGGQETQY
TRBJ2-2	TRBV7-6	ASSLGDRVLTGELF
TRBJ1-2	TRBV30	AWSEGANYGYT
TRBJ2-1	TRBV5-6	ASNRLAGGNEQF
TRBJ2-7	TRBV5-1	ASSPRTSGAYEQY
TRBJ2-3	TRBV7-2	ASSQGGLGTDTQY
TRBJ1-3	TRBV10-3	AIRSDRDAGNTIY
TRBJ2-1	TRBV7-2	ASSIPGTGGDEQF
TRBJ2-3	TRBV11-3	ASSVDSRTDTQY
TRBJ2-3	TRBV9	ASSPSRGGQTDTQY
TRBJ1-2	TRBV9	ASSVDGQRQTSSYGYT
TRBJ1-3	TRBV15	ATSRDLWGVSGNTIY
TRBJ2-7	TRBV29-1	SVGQKYEQY
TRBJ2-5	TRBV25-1	ASSEYGKQGQETQY